What follows are 18 T cell receptor beta chains derived from one specimen sequenced in a study of spatial heterogeneity in lung cancer. TCRdb analysed the 5' RACE reads with MiXCR anew, one entry per CDR3 protein. The sample yields hundreds of distinct CDR3 sequences, about two fifths seen once. Time point given: sample taken at primary tumor resection. The material sequenced was normal lung tissue next to the tumor, taken at surgery. The receptors were gathered from a male donor with early-stage non-small cell lung cancer.

This clonotype has only a few counts. This beta chain was picked up by a library intended for alpha chains and is off target, so its count carries little meaning. V gene TRBV5-1 combines with J gene TRBJ1-4, with a weak D call TRBD1 (5 bases). Looked up from germline, CDR1 is SGHRS and CDR2 is YFSETQ. V was cut by 4 bases and J by 5 bases, with 9 bases left in between. This CDR3 is 13 amino acids long. CDR3 bases: TGCGCCAGCAGCCCGGGACCGAATGAAAAACTGTTTTTT. This encodes CASSPGPNEKLFF.

This clonotype was seen a few times. Because the library targeted alpha chains, this beta chain is an off-target read whose size means little. The chain recombines TRBV5-1 with TRBJ1-1; perhaps TRBD1 as D (6 bases). V was pared by 3 bases and J by 1 base, with 13 bases between. Germline lookup yields CDR1 SGHRS and CDR2 YFSETQ. The CDR3 totals 15 residues. The CDR3 DNA reads as TGCGCCAGCAGCTACGACAGGCCGGGGAACACTGAAGCTTTCTTT. It specifies CASSYDRPGNTEAFF.

This clonotype is classed as large. Within a library made for alpha chains, this beta chain is off target, and its count is uninformative. V gene TRBV28 combines with J gene TRBJ1-1, with TRBD1 matching 8 bases. The CDR3 is 16 residues long. Germline trimming cut 6 bases from V and 0 bases from J; bases unmatched to any gene: 9. From germline, CDR1 is MDHEN and CDR2 SYDVKM. In DNA form, the CDR3 reads TGTGCCAGCAGCCCTGACAGGGGATTAATGAACACTGAAGCTTTCTTT. Encoded protein: CASSPDRGLMNTEAFF.

Notes on this clonotype: This beta chain was picked up by a library intended for alpha chains and is off target, so its count carries little meaning. The CDR3 loop reads CASSSSRDETQYF. As DNA, the CDR3 is TGTGCCAGCAGCTCCTCGAGGGATGAGACCCAGTACTTC. The chain combines TRBV7-3 with TRBJ2-5; D is possibly TRBD2 (5 bases). The CDR3 runs 13 residues. The V and J ends lost 4 bases and 5 bases respectively, with 11 bases between them. Germline V gene data show CDR1 as SGHTA and CDR2 as FQGTGA.

This clonotype is deemed medium-sized (0.01 to 0.1%). This beta chain slipped into a library made for alpha chains as a stray read, so its size is not meaningful. The chain joins TRBV6-2 or TRBV6-3 to TRBJ1-1; TRBD1 matches at 7 bases. This CDR3 has 16 residues. In germline, CDR1 is MNHEY, CDR2 SVGEGT. V dropped 2 bases and J dropped 4; count of bases not matched to a gene: 10. CDR3 DNA sequence: TGTGCCAGCAGTTACAGGAGGGGGCAATTGACCACTGAAGCTTTCTTT. This gives the protein CASSYRRGQLTTEAFF.

This clonotype ranks as hyperexpanded. This beta chain lies outside the target of a library built for alpha chains; its clone size means little. The chain joins TRBV4-2 to TRBJ2-3; 9 bases line up with TRBD2. CDR3 length equals 16 residues. CDR1 and CDR2 from the germline V gene are LGHNA and YNFKEQ. Losses at the gene ends were 4 bases for V and 5 bases for J; bases not matched to a gene: 10. The CDR3 loop reads CASSLTSSGARDTQYF. The CDR3 DNA sequence: TGTGCCAGCAGCCTCACCTCTAGCGGGGCCCGAGATACGCAGTATTTT.

By share of the sample, this clonotype is large. The library was prepared for alpha chains; this beta chain is a stray read, so its frequency means little. The gene calls are TRBV24-1 and TRBJ2-1; 10 bases are a match to TRBD1. Germline CDR1 reads KGHDR; CDR2 reads SFDVKD. The trim removed 8 bases at V and 6 bases at J, leaving 6 bases unmatched. The CDR3 runs to 14 residues. The CDR3 DNA follows: TGTGCCACCATCGGGACAGGGGAGGGCAATGAGCAGTTCTTC. Its protein product is CATIGTGEGNEQFF.

Relative to its sample, this clonotype is medium-sized. This beta chain turned up in a library designed for alpha chains; as an off-target read, its abundance says little. The genes are TRBV6-5 and TRBJ1-4; tentative D call: TRBD1 (6 bases). CDR1 and CDR2 (germline): MNHEY, SVGAGI. The CDR3 contains 16 residues. Trimming removed 6 bases at V and 4 bases at J, with 18 bases between. This CDR3 reads CASRTLRTAVNEKLFF. The CDR3 DNA reads as TGTGCCAGCAGAACGCTCCGGACAGCAGTTAATGAAAAACTGTTTTTT.

Within the sample, this clonotype is large. The size of this beta chain means little, since it is a stray read in a library made for alpha chains. The V and J genes are TRBV15 and TRBJ2-7, with 12 bases fitting TRBD2. Germline CDR1 LNHNV, CDR2 YYDKDF (reference sequence). J gave up 4 bases and V 3 bases, and 4 bases lay outside the gene matches. The CDR3 extends over 15 amino acids. The CDR3 nucleotides are TGTGCCACCAGCAGGGAGACTAGCGGGAGTTACGAGCAGTACTTC. Its protein is CATSRETSGSYEQYF. Full variable domain (rest looked up from reference TRBV15 and TRBJ2-7): DAMVIQNPRYQVTQFGKPVTLSCSQTLNHNVMYWYQQKSSQAPKLLFHYYDKDFNNEADTPDNFQSRRPNTSFCFLDIRSPGLGDTAMYLCATSRETSGSYEQYFGPGTRLTVT.

The table lists this clonotype with a few counts. Because the library targeted alpha chains, this beta chain is an off-target read whose size means little. The chain has TRBV4-1 and TRBJ2-5; no reliable D call. The CDR3 has 14 amino acids. Per the germline V gene, CDR1 is MGHRA and CDR2 is YSYEKL. V dropped 4 bases and J dropped 5 bases, with 14 bases sitting between them. CDR3 bases: TGCGCCAGCAGCCGGCTTTGGATAGGGGAGACCCAGTACTTC. Its translation: CASSRLWIGETQYF.

This clonotype was found a few times. For a library built for alpha chains, this beta chain is a stray read; little rests on its size. The chain recombines TRBV6-2 or TRBV6-3 with TRBJ1-2; possible D gene TRBD1, 6 bases. CDR3 length equals 13 residues. V lost 5 bases and J lost 4, with 11 bases in between. Germline V gene data show CDR1 as MNHEY and CDR2 as SVGEGT. Written as DNA, the CDR3 is TGTGCCAGCAGTGAGAAGGGGGGCTATGGCTACACCTTC. It codes for CASSEKGGYGYTF.

As regards this clonotype: The library was prepared for alpha chains; this beta chain is a stray read, so its frequency means little. The J gene is TRBJ2-1, the V gene TRBV5-4; weak D call: TRBD2 (5 bases). The V end was cut by 4 bases, the J end by 0 bases, with 14 bases between. The CDR3 length is 16 residues. The germline CDR1 and CDR2 sequences are SGHNT and YYREEE (reference sequence). CDR3 nucleotides: TGTGCCAGCAGCCCCGCGCCGGGGAGCTCCTACAATGAGCAGTTCTTC. It specifies CASSPAPGSSYNEQFF.

Details on this clonotype: The library was designed around alpha chains, so this beta chain is a stray read whose abundance carries little weight. The V and J genes are TRBV7-6 and TRBJ2-7; 8 bases line up with TRBD1. Germline V gene lookup returns CDR1 SGHVS and CDR2 FNYEAQ. This CDR3 contains 13 residues. After removal of 6 bases from V and 6 bases from J, the junction contained 7 bases not matched to a gene. This CDR3 is CASRSTGGGEQYF. CDR3 DNA sequence: TGTGCCAGCAGGAGTACAGGGGGAGGCGAGCAGTACTTC. Filled out from reference TRBV7-6 and TRBJ2-7, the complete variable domain reads GAGVSQSPRYKVTKRGQDVALRCDPISGHVSLYWYRQALGQGPEFLTYFNYEAQQDKSGLPNDRFSAERPEGSISTLTIQRTEQRDSAMYRCASRSTGGGEQYFGPGTRLTVT.

In its sample, this clonotype is large. A library made for alpha chains picked up this beta chain off target, so its size means little. The V gene is TRBV4-2, the J gene TRBJ2-2; the D is unclear. The CDR3 spans 13 residues. The V gene lost 1 base and the J gene lost 4 bases, with 4 bases spanning the gap. The germline V gene has CDR1 LGHNA and CDR2 YNFKEQ. CDR3 loop: CASSQVSTGELFF. CDR3 in DNA: TGTGCCAGCAGCCAAGTAAGCACCGGGGAGCTGTTTTTT.

Notes on this clonotype: This beta chain represents an off-target read in a library built for alpha chains; its size is of limited meaning. The gene calls are TRBV5-1 and TRBJ2-3; TRBD2 might be the D (5 bases). Between the trimmed V and J ends, which lost 4 bases and 2 bases, there was a span of 17 bases. This CDR3 contains 16 residues. Germline V gene data show CDR1 as SGHRS and CDR2 as YFSETQ. CDR3 residues: CASSVAGKLLTDTQYF. The CDR3 nucleotides read TGCGCCAGCAGCGTCGCCGGGAAACTACTCACAGATACGCAGTATTTT.

To note about this clonotype: This beta chain is an unintended read in a library built for alpha chains; its size means little. The chain employs TRBV5-1 and TRBJ1-1; D is undetermined. Germline CDR1 SGHRS, CDR2 YFSETQ. There are 14 residues in the CDR3. The ends were cut back, 0 bases at V and 3 bases at J, with 9 bases in the middle. CDR3 sequence: CASSLEGSDTEAFF. As DNA, the CDR3 is TGCGCCAGCAGCTTGGAGGGCTCGGACACTGAAGCTTTCTTT.

Worth noting for this clonotype: Because the library targeted alpha chains, this beta chain is an off-target read whose size means little. J is TRBJ2-7 and V is TRBV28; the D gene is possibly TRBD1 (5 bases). The CDR3 length is 13 residues. Germline V gives CDR1 MDHEN, CDR2 SYDVKM. V was trimmed by 8 bases and J by 4 bases, leaving 15 bases between them. The CDR3 sequence: CASVKRQPYEQYF. The CDR3 DNA is TGTGCCAGCGTAAAGCGACAGCCGTACGAGCAGTACTTC.

This clonotype was counted a few times. This beta chain is a stray read from a library made for alpha chains; its abundance is not meaningful. The chain uses TRBV4-1 and TRBJ2-3; D not certain. Trimming removed 0 bases from V and 0 bases from J, with 7 bases in between. This CDR3 spans 15 amino acids. Germline V gene sequence: CDR1 MGHRA, CDR2 YSYEKL. The DNA for the CDR3 is TGCGCCAGCAGCCAAGATGGCTTTAGCACAGATACGCAGTATTTT. Protein: CASSQDGFSTDTQYF.